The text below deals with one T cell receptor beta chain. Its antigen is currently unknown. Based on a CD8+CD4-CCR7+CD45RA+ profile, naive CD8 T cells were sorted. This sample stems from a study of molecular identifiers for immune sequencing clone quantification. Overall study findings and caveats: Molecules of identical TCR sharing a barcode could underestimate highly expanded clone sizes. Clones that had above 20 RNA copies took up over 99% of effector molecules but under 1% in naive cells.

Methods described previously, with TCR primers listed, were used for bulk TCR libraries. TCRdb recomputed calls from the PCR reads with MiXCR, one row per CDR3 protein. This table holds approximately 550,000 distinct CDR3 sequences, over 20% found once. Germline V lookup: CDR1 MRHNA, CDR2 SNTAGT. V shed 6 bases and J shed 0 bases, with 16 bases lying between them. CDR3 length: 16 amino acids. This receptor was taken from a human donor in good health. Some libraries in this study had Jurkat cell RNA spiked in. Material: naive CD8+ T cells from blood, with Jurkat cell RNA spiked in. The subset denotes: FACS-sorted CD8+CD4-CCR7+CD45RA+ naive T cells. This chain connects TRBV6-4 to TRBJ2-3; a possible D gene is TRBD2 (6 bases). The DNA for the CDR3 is TGTGCCAGCAGCCAGGCGGGGAGCTCTAGCACAGATACGCAGTATTTT. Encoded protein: CASSQAGSSSTDTQYF.